Presented here are 17 T cell receptor beta chains from one specimen sequenced in a study of spatial heterogeneity in lung cancer. Study-level results: Mutation counts in tumors were tracked by counts of expanded intratumoral alpha and beta TCRs.

TCRdb called the 5' RACE reads again in MiXCR, with one record for every CDR3 protein. The data hold around 7,500 distinct CDR3 sequences, with over 10% observed a single time. No antigens are known for them. Stated time point: sample taken at primary tumor resection. Sequences were derived from lung tumor tissue, sampled at surgery. These receptors were taken from a male donor with early-stage non-small cell lung cancer.

Note on this clonotype: As an off-target read in a library built for alpha chains, this beta chain has a frequency of little significance. The chain couples TRBV6-6 to TRBJ1-1; TRBD1 matches 10 bases. V was clipped by 5 bases and J by 6 bases; unmatched bases: 9. From germline, CDR1 is MNHNY and CDR2 SVGAGI (reference sequence). The CDR3 has 15 amino acids. CDR3 sequence: CASSPRQGASAEAFF. As DNA, the CDR3 is TGTGCCAGCAGTCCACGACAGGGGGCGAGCGCTGAAGCTTTCTTT.

About this clonotype itself: Within a library made for alpha chains, this beta chain is off target, and its count is uninformative. The chain links TRBV5-1 to TRBJ1-5; D ambiguous. The germline CDR1 and CDR2 sequences are SGHRS and YFSETQ. This CDR3 has 14 residues. The germline V and J ends were trimmed by 0 bases and 9 bases, with 13 bases remaining between them. CDR3 nucleotide sequence: TGCGCCAGCAGCTTGGAAACAACCGGATCGCCCCAGCATTTT. This codes for CASSLETTGSPQHF.

This clonotype was recorded at least ten times. This beta chain slipped into a library made for alpha chains as a stray read, so its size is not meaningful. This chain links TRBV15 with TRBJ2-7; D is ambiguous. Germline CDR1 and CDR2: LNHNV and YYDKDF (reference sequence). CDR3 length: 13 amino acids. The V end was cut by 0 bases, the J end by 6 bases, with 9 bases between. As DNA, the CDR3 is TGTGCCACCAGCAGAGATGGGCGCCTCGAGCAGTACGTC. Protein: CATSRDGRLEQYV.

This clonotype appeared many times. This beta chain represents an off-target read in a library built for alpha chains; its size is of limited meaning. The rearrangement joins TRBV5-1 to TRBJ1-2; maybe TRBD1 (5 bases). V was trimmed by 4 bases and J by 4 bases, leaving 14 bases between them. The CDR3 has 14 amino acids. Germline-derived CDR1 and CDR2 are SGHRS and YFSETQ. CDR3 coding DNA: TGCGCCAGCAGCACCGCCCAGGGTGTCTATGGCTACACCTTC. Encoded protein: CASSTAQGVYGYTF.

This clonotype appeared many times. This beta chain is an unintended read in a library built for alpha chains; its size means little. V is TRBV20-1 and J is TRBJ1-5; TRBD1 agrees at 8 bases. The V and J ends lost 6 bases and 0 bases, in that order; junction bases with no gene match: 10. The CDR3 loop spans 16 amino acids. Per the germline V gene, CDR1 is DFQATT and CDR2 is SNEGSKA (reference sequence). The CDR3 loop is CSAPPGTGNSNQPQHF. The CDR3 nucleotides read TGCAGTGCCCCGCCCGGGACAGGCAATAGCAATCAGCCCCAGCATTTT.

This clonotype occurred many times. Little can be read into the size of this beta chain, an off-target read in a library designed for alpha chains. This chain joins TRBV9 and TRBJ2-1; D unresolved. Trimming removed 0 bases at V and 7 bases at J, with 14 bases between. Germline CDR1 and CDR2: SGDLS and YYNGEE. The CDR3 spans 15 residues. The CDR3 nucleotides are TGTGCCAGCAGCGTAGACCCCACCAAAAGGAATGAGCAGTTCTTC. It codes for CASSVDPTKRNEQFF.

There are many counts of this clonotype. The library was prepared for alpha chains; this beta chain is a stray read, so its frequency means little. V is TRBV12-3 or TRBV12-4 and J is TRBJ1-2; TRBD1 might be the D (5 bases). The V gene lost 7 bases and the J gene lost 4 bases, with 16 bases spanning the gap. This CDR3 has 14 amino acids. CDR3 protein: CASTGRGPLYGYTF. The DNA for the CDR3 is TGTGCCAGCACCGGGCGGGGACCTCTCTATGGCTACACCTTC.

This clonotype was seen repeatedly, ten times or more. Being off target in a library aimed at alpha chains, this beta chain has a size of little meaning. V gene TRBV7-8 combines with J gene TRBJ2-2, with unresolved D. The ends were cut back, 1 base at V and 6 bases at J, with 6 bases in the middle. Germline assignment: CDR1 SGHVS and CDR2 FQNEAQ. The CDR3 is made up of 13 amino acids. CDR3 loop: CASSLGAAGELFF. The CDR3 DNA follows: TGTGCCAGCAGCTTAGGGGCTGCCGGGGAGCTGTTTTTT.

This clonotype was seen only a few times. A read error may be the cause here, since a much bigger clone is one base away. This beta chain appears as a stray read in a library generated for alpha chains; its size is not informative. This rearrangement joins TRBV2 to TRBJ2-5; D perhaps matches TRBD1 (6 bases). CDR3 size: 15 residues. Looked up from germline, CDR1 is SNHLY and CDR2 is FYNNEI. The CDR3: CVSTYDRPTQETQYF. CDR3 sequence (DNA): TGTGTCAGCACCTACGACAGGCCTACTCAAGAGACCCAGTACTTC.

This clonotype was counted only a few times. The library was designed around alpha chains, so this beta chain is a stray read whose abundance carries little weight. The rearrangement joins TRBV6-1 to TRBJ1-5, with a tentative D call TRBD1 (5 bases). V was clipped by 3 bases and J by 7 bases, with 13 bases between them. This CDR3 has 14 residues. The germline gives CDR1 MNHNS, CDR2 SASEGT. CDR3 amino acids: CASSDIQGMQPQHF. CDR3 nucleotide sequence: TGTGCCAGCAGTGATATTCAGGGAATGCAGCCCCAGCATTTT.

The table lists this clonotype with many counts. This beta chain represents an off-target read in a library built for alpha chains; its size is of limited meaning. CDR3 nucleotide sequence: TGCAGTGCTAGAGGGGACACTGAAGCTTTCTTT. This gives the protein CSARGDTEAFF. The V and J genes are TRBV20-1 and TRBJ1-1, with unresolved D. This CDR3 comprises 11 residues. The germline CDR1 and CDR2 sequences are DFQATT and SNEGSKA (reference sequence). The ends were cut back, 1 base at V and 3 bases at J, with 3 bases in the middle.

By frequency in the sample, this clonotype is medium-sized. Because this beta chain is a stray read in a library intended to capture alpha chains, its abundance should not be given much weight. This chain joins TRBV5-1 and TRBJ2-5, with unresolved D. The CDR3 is made up of 13 amino acids. The V end was cut by 1 base, the J end by 5 bases, with 9 bases between. Germline-derived CDR1 and CDR2 are SGHRS and YFSETQ. This CDR3 reads CASSLKGSETQYF. The CDR3 nucleotides read TGCGCCAGCAGCTTGAAAGGGTCGGAGACCCAGTACTTC.

Worth noting for this clonotype: Because the library targeted alpha chains, this beta chain is an off-target read whose size means little. J is TRBJ2-1 and V is TRBV2, with D unresolved. Between the trimmed V and J ends, which lost 1 base and 8 bases, there was a span of 12 bases. Germline V gene data show CDR1 as SNHLY and CDR2 as FYNNEI. CDR3 length equals 14 residues. CDR3 sequence reads: CASSEDAISYEQFF. The CDR3 coding sequence is TGTGCCAGCAGTGAAGATGCCATAAGTTATGAGCAGTTCTTC.

This clonotype is classed as medium-sized. This beta chain is a stray read from a library made for alpha chains; its abundance is not meaningful. The rearrangement joins TRBV7-9 to TRBJ2-1; 11 bases agree with TRBD2. The V and J ends lost 4 bases and 2 bases, in that order; junction bases with no gene match: 13. The germline V gene encodes CDR1 SEHNR and CDR2 FQNEAQ (reference sequence). The CDR3 is 19 amino acids. The DNA of the CDR3 is TGTGCCAGCAGCTCCTCCTTGCCGACTAGCGGGAAAACCTACAATGAGCAGTTCTTC. Residues: CASSSSLPTSGKTYNEQFF.

This clonotype was found once. In a library made to pick up alpha chains, this beta chain is a stray read with a size that means little. The chain carries TRBV6-2 or TRBV6-3 and TRBJ1-1, with 9 bases lining up with TRBD1. This CDR3 has 14 amino acids. With 6 bases clipped from V and 7 bases from J, the junction kept 9 bases outside the gene matches. Germline CDR1 reads MNHEY; CDR2 reads SVGEGT. The CDR3 coding sequence is TGTGCCAGCAGCAAACTGCGGACAGGGGTTGAAGCTTTCTTT. Protein sequence: CASSKLRTGVEAFF.

Comments on this clonotype: This beta chain was picked up by a library intended for alpha chains and is off target, so its count carries little meaning. The rearrangement joins TRBV7-2 to TRBJ2-2; TRBD2 matches at 13 bases. Trimming cost V 5 bases and J 6 bases; bases outside gene matches: 9. Looked up from germline, CDR1 is SGHTA and CDR2 is FQGNSA. The CDR3 has 17 amino acids. The CDR3 loop reads CASSLTGLAGAAGELFF. CDR3 sequence (DNA): TGTGCCAGCAGCCTTACTGGACTAGCGGGAGCGGCCGGGGAGCTGTTTTTT.

This clonotype is termed medium-sized (0.01 to 0.1%). This beta chain appears as a stray read in a library generated for alpha chains; its size is not informative. V gene TRBV3-1 combines with J gene TRBJ1-1, with 10 positions matching TRBD1. V dropped 0 bases and J dropped 4; count of bases not matched to a gene: 2. CDR1 and CDR2 (germline): LGHDT, YNNKEL (reference sequence). The CDR3 sequence is 15 residues long. The CDR3, as DNA: TGTGCCAGCAGCCAAGATCGGACAGGGGGCACTGAAGCTTTCTTT. This encodes CASSQDRTGGTEAFF.